This is a list of T cell receptor beta chains from one sample in a study of T cells in Graves' hyperthyroidism and ophthalmopathy. In TCRdb, the multiplex PCR reads were re-called with MiXCR into one record per CDR3 protein. The sample lists about 740,000 distinct CDR3 sequences, about 15% occurring once. The sample consisted of blood. All receptors come from a woman between 18 and 29 years old with Graves' hyperthyroidism. CDR3s include the opening cysteine and the closing phenylalanine or tryptophan. A D gene is named only where the DNA matches it firmly. Expanded clones get a size class; other rows say once, few or many, or leave the size out.

J gene: TRBJ1-4; V gene: TRBV6-1; D gene: TRBD1; clone size: NA; CDR3 DNA: TGTGCCAGCAGGGGGACAGAAGCTAATGAAAAACTGTTTTTT; CDR3 protein: CASRGTEANEKLFF
J gene: TRBJ1-3; V gene: TRBV7-9; D gene: TRBD1; clone size: NA; CDR3 DNA: TGTGCCAGCAGTTCAACAGGGGCGGCTGGAAACACCATATATTTT; CDR3 protein: CASSSTGAAGNTIYF
J gene: TRBJ2-2; V gene: TRBV6-1; D gene: TRBD2; clone size: NA; CDR3 DNA: TGTGCCAGCAGAACGACTAGCGGGGGGACCGGGGAGCTGTTTTTT; CDR3 protein: CASRTTSGGTGELFF
J gene: TRBJ2-1; V gene: TRBV28; D gene: NA; clone size: many; CDR3 DNA: TGTGCCAGCAGTTCAAAGCCGGGACGGATCAATGAGCAGTTCTTC; CDR3 protein: CASSSKPGRINEQFF
J gene: TRBJ1-1; V gene: TRBV2; D gene: NA; clone size: many; CDR3 DNA: TGTGCCACCCCGAGGGGCATTCAGGCTGAAGCTTTCTTT; CDR3 protein: CATPRGIQAEAFF
J gene: TRBJ2-1; V gene: TRBV7-9; D gene: NA; clone size: many; CDR3 DNA: TGTGCCAGCAGCCGAGGGACTGATCGGGAGCAGTTCTTC; CDR3 protein: CASSRGTDREQFF
J gene: TRBJ2-7; V gene: TRBV5-1; D gene: TRBD2; clone size: few; CDR3 DNA: TGCGCCAGCAGCCACCAGCGGGAGGGCTCCTACGAGCAGTACTTC; CDR3 protein: CASSHQREGSYEQYF
J gene: TRBJ2-1; V gene: TRBV18; D gene: NA; clone size: NA; CDR3 DNA: TGTGCCAGCTCACGCTCAGGGTCTTTTTATGAGCAGTTCTTC; CDR3 protein: CASSRSGSFYEQFF
J gene: TRBJ1-3; V gene: TRBV10-3; D gene: NA; clone size: NA; CDR3 DNA: TGTGCCATCAGTGATCGGGGCCTGGGGGGAAACACCATATATTTT; CDR3 protein: CAISDRGLGGNTIYF
J gene: TRBJ2-5; V gene: TRBV12-3/TRBV12-4; D gene: TRBD2; clone size: NA; CDR3 DNA: TGTGCCAGCAGATTCACCCGACTAGCGGGAGAGACCCAGTACTTC; CDR3 protein: CASRFTRLAGETQYF
J gene: TRBJ1-1; V gene: TRBV29-1; D gene: TRBD1; clone size: many; CDR3 DNA: TGCAGCGCGAGCCCAGGGGGGGGCACTGAAGCTTTCTTT; CDR3 protein: CSASPGGGTEAFF
J gene: TRBJ2-1; V gene: TRBV6-1; D gene: TRBD2; clone size: NA; CDR3 DNA: TGTGCCAGCAGTCGCGGTCGGGGGACTAGCGGGAGACCTTACAATGAGCAGTTCTTC; CDR3 protein: CASSRGRGTSGRPYNEQFF
J gene: TRBJ2-7; V gene: TRBV7-9; D gene: NA; clone size: few; CDR3 DNA: TGTGCCAGCAGCTCCCGGGCCCCCTACGAGCAGTACTTC; CDR3 protein: CASSSRAPYEQYF
J gene: TRBJ1-2; V gene: TRBV6-1; D gene: NA; clone size: few; CDR3 DNA: TGTGCCAGCAGTCCCGGACAGACTACGAGCTATGGCTACACCTTC; CDR3 protein: CASSPGQTTSYGYTF
J gene: TRBJ1-1; V gene: TRBV4-3; D gene: NA; clone size: NA; CDR3 DNA: TGCGCCAGCAGCCAAACAACAAGAATGAACACTGAAGCTTTCTTT; CDR3 protein: CASSQTTRMNTEAFF
J gene: TRBJ1-2; V gene: TRBV7-9; D gene: NA; clone size: few; CDR3 DNA: TGTGCCAGCAGCTTCGTTGACCCCCCCGACGTCTATGGCTACACCTTC; CDR3 protein: CASSFVDPPDVYGYTF
J gene: TRBJ1-6; V gene: TRBV11-2; D gene: NA; clone size: NA; CDR3 DNA: TGTGCCAGCAGCGGATGGGCAGGGGCAAATTCACCCCTCCACTTT; CDR3 protein: CASSGWAGANSPLHF
J gene: TRBJ2-7; V gene: TRBV9; D gene: NA; clone size: NA; CDR3 DNA: TGTGCCAGCAGCCCGGGACATAACTCCTACGAGCAGTACTTC; CDR3 protein: CASSPGHNSYEQYF
J gene: TRBJ2-2; V gene: TRBV7-9; D gene: TRBD2; clone size: many; CDR3 DNA: TGTGCCAGCAGCTTCCCCCGACTAGCGGGAGCCGGGGAGCTGTTTTTT; CDR3 protein: CASSFPRLAGAGELFF
J gene: TRBJ2-7; V gene: TRBV19; D gene: TRBD1; clone size: NA; CDR3 DNA: TGTGCCAGTAGTCCCACCAGTGGACAGGGAGGCACCTACGAGCAGTACTTC; CDR3 protein: CASSPTSGQGGTYEQYF
J gene: TRBJ2-1; V gene: TRBV5-5; D gene: NA; clone size: many; CDR3 DNA: TGTGCCAGCAGCCCTGGGCACTACAATGAGCAGTTCTTC; CDR3 protein: CASSPGHYNEQFF
J gene: TRBJ2-1; V gene: TRBV2; D gene: TRBD1; clone size: many; CDR3 DNA: TGTGCCAGCAGGGGGGACAGGGCCGATGAGCAGTTCTTC; CDR3 protein: CASRGDRADEQFF
J gene: TRBJ1-2; V gene: TRBV20-1; D gene: NA; clone size: few; CDR3 DNA: TGCAGTGCCGGTCCGGACAGATGGGATGGCTACACCTTC; CDR3 protein: CSAGPDRWDGYTF
J gene: TRBJ2-1; V gene: TRBV29-1; D gene: TRBD2; clone size: many; CDR3 DNA: TGCAGCGTTGAGGGGGGACTAGGATCCTACAATGAGCAGTTCTTC; CDR3 protein: CSVEGGLGSYNEQFF
J gene: TRBJ2-1; V gene: TRBV24-1; D gene: TRBD2; clone size: many; CDR3 DNA: TGTGCCACCAGTGATCCAAACTTGAGCGGGAGAGCCCGTCATTACAATGAGCAGTTCTTC; CDR3 protein: CATSDPNLSGRARHYNEQFF
J gene: TRBJ2-1; V gene: TRBV10-3; D gene: NA; clone size: NA; CDR3 DNA: TGTGCCATCAGTGAGTCTCAGGGCTACAATGAGCAGTTCTTC; CDR3 protein: CAISESQGYNEQFF
J gene: TRBJ2-2; V gene: TRBV20-1; D gene: NA; clone size: NA; CDR3 DNA: TGCAGTGCTCCCGCAGGGGGGCGGACCGGGGAGCTGTTTTTT; CDR3 protein: CSAPAGGRTGELFF
J gene: TRBJ2-2; V gene: TRBV29-1; D gene: NA; clone size: NA; CDR3 DNA: TGCAGCGTTGAGGGGTACCCCGGGGAGCTGTTTTTT; CDR3 protein: CSVEGYPGELFF
J gene: TRBJ2-7; V gene: TRBV7-9; D gene: TRBD2; clone size: NA; CDR3 DNA: TGTGCCAGCAGTCAGGGAGGGAATATAGGCTACGAGCAGTACTTC; CDR3 protein: CASSQGGNIGYEQYF
J gene: TRBJ2-3; V gene: TRBV7-9; D gene: NA; clone size: many; CDR3 DNA: TGTGCCAGCAGCTTAGCGGAAGATACGCAGTATTTT; CDR3 protein: CASSLAEDTQYF
J gene: TRBJ1-6; V gene: TRBV11-2; D gene: NA; clone size: NA; CDR3 DNA: TGTGCCAGCAGCCCCGTTACGTCGGGGAATAATTCACCCCTCCACTTT; CDR3 protein: CASSPVTSGNNSPLHF
J gene: TRBJ2-1; V gene: TRBV20-1; D gene: NA; clone size: few; CDR3 DNA: TGCAGTGCTAGTCACTACAATGAGCAGTTCTTC; CDR3 protein: CSASHYNEQFF
J gene: TRBJ2-5; V gene: TRBV7-8; D gene: TRBD1; clone size: many; CDR3 DNA: TGTGCCAGCAGCTTAGTCCAACAGGGGCGGGAGACCCAGTACTTC; CDR3 protein: CASSLVQQGRETQYF
J gene: TRBJ2-7; V gene: TRBV28; D gene: NA; clone size: NA; CDR3 DNA: TGTGCCAGCAGTTTATTGGGCGCCCCTCCCGAGCAGTACTTC; CDR3 protein: CASSLLGAPPEQYF
J gene: TRBJ1-2; V gene: TRBV20-1; D gene: TRBD1; clone size: few; CDR3 DNA: TGCAGTGCTAGAGACCCGGGACAGGCAGGCTATGGCTACACCTTC; CDR3 protein: CSARDPGQAGYGYTF
J gene: TRBJ2-3; V gene: TRBV3-1; D gene: NA; clone size: many; CDR3 DNA: TGTGCCAGCAGCCCCCTCTTAGGAGATACGCAGTATTTT; CDR3 protein: CASSPLLGDTQYF
J gene: TRBJ2-3; V gene: TRBV20-1; D gene: TRBD2; clone size: NA; CDR3 DNA: TGCAGTGCCAGTGGGACTAGCGGGAGGGCCGGTACAGATACGCAGTATTTT; CDR3 protein: CSASGTSGRAGTDTQYF
J gene: TRBJ1-2; V gene: TRBV12-5; D gene: NA; clone size: NA; CDR3 DNA: TGTGCTAGTGGTTTGTTATCAGAAACAGGGTTTGGCTACACCTTC; CDR3 protein: CASGLLSETGFGYTF
J gene: TRBJ2-2; V gene: TRBV29-1; D gene: NA; clone size: NA; CDR3 DNA: TGCAGCGGAACAGGGTCCGCCACCGGGGAGCTGTTTTTT; CDR3 protein: CSGTGSATGELFF
J gene: TRBJ2-5; V gene: TRBV28; D gene: NA; clone size: many; CDR3 DNA: TGTGCCAGCGGGGCAGGGGTGGAGACCCAGTACTTC; CDR3 protein: CASGAGVETQYF
J gene: TRBJ2-1; V gene: TRBV13; D gene: NA; clone size: few; CDR3 DNA: TGTGCCAGCAGCTTATTCGCGGGGTACTCCTACAATGAGCAGTTCTTC; CDR3 protein: CASSLFAGYSYNEQFF